This passage covers 26 T cell receptor beta chains from one sample sequenced in a study of regulatory T cells in long-lasting Graves disease. With iRepertoire HTBI primers and Arm-PCR of CDR3 regions, TCR beta libraries were built. TCRdb processed the multiplex PCR reads anew with MiXCR; each CDR3 protein has one entry. This sample has fewer than 650,000 distinct CDR3 sequences; around 15% occur once, and the top ten carry 9.5% to 15%. Time point described: newly diagnosed GD, antithyroid drugs for less than 3 months. PBMC RNA was the source of the TCR library. These sequences were also reported in another study, on T cells in Graves' hyperthyroidism and ophthalmopathy.

Here the sequenced sample was peripheral blood mononuclear cells (PBMCs), taken at new diagnosis, from a patient treated with antithyroid drugs. The receptor source for this set is a man between 18 and 35 years old with Graves disease.

This clonotype turned up a few times. CDR3 in DNA: TGTGCCAGCAGCGACATGACAGGGAACACTGAAGCTTTCTTT. Translation: CASSDMTGNTEAFF. The chain has TRBV9 and TRBJ1-1, with D possibly matching TRBD1 (6 bases). CDR3 size: 14 residues. CDR1 SGDLS and CDR2 YYNGEE come from the germline V gene. V lost 3 bases and J 1 base, leaving 10 bases between the germline ends.

V and J are TRBV15 and TRBJ1-1, with D hard to call. CDR3 size: 13 residues. The germline V gene has CDR1 LNHNV and CDR2 YYDKDF (reference sequence). V lost 3 bases, J lost 2 bases, and 7 bases lay in between. CDR3 residues: CATSSDRNTEAFF. Here the CDR3 DNA reads TGTGCCACCAGCAGCGACCGTAACACTGAAGCTTTCTTT.

This clonotype was seen more than once but under ten times. This chain joins TRBV6-5 and TRBJ2-2; 14 bases align to TRBD2. The V segment lost 3 bases and the J segment 0 bases; nucleotides outside the gene matches: 3. The germline V gene has CDR1 MNHEY and CDR2 SVGAGI. The CDR3 spans 18 residues. CDR3 nucleotides: TGTGCCAGCAGTTATAGGACTAGCGGGAGGTCGAACACCGGGGAGCTGTTTTTT. Amino acids: CASSYRTSGRSNTGELFF.

This clonotype was recorded a few times. This chain connects TRBV30 to TRBJ1-6; D is uncertain. V shed 4 bases and J shed 6 bases, with 10 bases lying between them. This CDR3 region has 13 residues. Germline V CDR1 and CDR2: GTSNPN, SVGIG (reference sequence). CDR3 protein: CAWKYGPNSPLHF. CDR3 coding DNA: TGTGCCTGGAAGTATGGACCTAATTCACCCCTCCACTTT.

The rearrangement links TRBV29-1 to TRBJ2-2; D gene ambiguous. Germline lookup yields CDR1 SQVTM and CDR2 ANQGSEA. The ends were cut back, 5 bases at V and 1 base at J, with 17 bases in the middle. CDR3 length: 16 residues. The CDR3 sequence: CSVSDSQERNTGELFF. CDR3 bases: TGCAGCGTTTCCGACTCCCAGGAAAGGAACACCGGGGAGCTGTTTTTT.

A few counts support this clonotype. J is TRBJ2-5 and V is TRBV25-1; 7 positions agree with TRBD2. Germline V CDR1 and CDR2: MGHDK, SYGVNS. There are 15 residues in the CDR3. The V segment lost 5 bases and the J segment 4 bases; nucleotides outside the gene matches: 10. This CDR3 reads CASSPRSGGGETQYF. DNA of the CDR3: TGTGCCAGCAGTCCGAGGTCGGGAGGAGGAGAGACCCAGTACTTC.

A note on this clonotype: This clone may be a read error of a much larger clone one base away. The chain uses TRBV18 and TRBJ2-4, with unresolved D. V lost 6 bases to trimming and J lost 13 bases, with 25 bases between them. This CDR3 is built from 15 residues. The germline CDR1 and CDR2 sequences are KGHSH and LQKENI. The CDR3 loop reads CASSSGSDSYNEQYF. The CDR3 DNA sequence: TGTGCCAGCTCGAGTGGGTCTGACTCCTACAATGAGCAGTACTTC.

The rearrangement joins TRBV3-1 to TRBJ1-6; D unclear. V was pared by 1 base and J by 4 bases, with 14 bases between. CDR3 length: 17 amino acids. The germline CDR1 and CDR2 sequences are LGHDT and YNNKEL (reference sequence). CDR3 sequence reads: CASSQGRRIGYNSPLHF. The CDR3 nucleotides read TGTGCCAGCAGCCAAGGAAGACGGATCGGATATAATTCACCCCTCCACTTT.

This clonotype occurred many times. This chain uses TRBV6-2 or TRBV6-3 with TRBJ2-1; D not resolved. The V end was cut by 0 bases, the J end by 6 bases, with 3 bases between. Germline V lookup: CDR1 MNHEY, CDR2 SVGEGT. The CDR3 has 12 amino acids. This CDR3 is CASSYSRNEQFF. The CDR3 region has the DNA TGTGCCAGCAGTTACTCTCGCAATGAGCAGTTCTTC.

This clonotype was observed many times. The chain links TRBV6-1 to TRBJ2-3, with 12 bases aligning to TRBD2. The CDR3 covers 18 residues. V shed 6 bases and J 0 bases; nucleotides not matched to a gene: 10. Germline loops: CDR1 MNHNS, CDR2 SASEGT. CDR3 nucleotides: TGTGCCAGCAGGGGAACCAGAGGGACTAGCGGGAGCACAGATACGCAGTATTTT. Its translation: CASRGTRGTSGSTDTQYF.

Notes on this clonotype: Compared with germline, one end of the junction differs, possibly owing to a read error. The gene calls are TRBV24-1 and TRBJ2-5, with no clear D. Germline loops: CDR1 KGHDR, CDR2 SFDVKD. The CDR3 is made up of 13 amino acids. CDR3 residues: CATGDPLEETQYF. CDR3 sequence (DNA): TGTGCCACCGGTGATCCTCTTGAAGAGACCCAGTACTTC.

This clonotype was picked up many times. The CDR3 bases are TGCAGTGCTAGAATGTTACGGGGGAACAGTAAGAACACTGAAGCTTTCTTT. Protein product: CSARMLRGNSKNTEAFF. The chain couples TRBV20-1 to TRBJ1-1, with D perhaps matching TRBD1 (5 bases). The CDR3 has 17 residues. Between the trimmed V and J ends, which lost 2 bases and 1 base, there was a span of 20 bases. Germline V CDR1 and CDR2: DFQATT, SNEGSKA (reference sequence).

This clonotype was detected a few times. The rearrangement joins TRBV20-1 to TRBJ2-5; 7 nucleotides match TRBD1. From germline, CDR1 is DFQATT and CDR2 SNEGSKA (reference sequence). CDR3 size: 14 residues. The ends lost 6 bases at V and 5 bases at J; junction bases unmatched: 12. Here the CDR3 DNA reads TGCAGTGCAGCCTCCAGGGGGATAGGGGAGACCCAGTACTTC. Protein product: CSAASRGIGETQYF.

This clonotype was observed many times. This chain links TRBV28 with TRBJ1-2; 12 nucleotides match TRBD1. V dropped 8 bases and J dropped 8; count of bases not matched to a gene: 9. This CDR3 has 14 residues. Germline V gives CDR1 MDHEN, CDR2 SYDVKM. The CDR3 spells CASVPGQGAGGYTF. In DNA, the CDR3 is TGTGCCAGCGTACCGGGACAGGGGGCTGGAGGCTACACCTTC.

This clonotype has a count of ten or more. This chain joins TRBV18 and TRBJ2-1, with 9 positions matching TRBD1. From germline, CDR1 is KGHSH and CDR2 LQKENI. The CDR3 contains 16 residues. The trim removed 2 bases at V and 6 bases at J, leaving 8 bases unmatched. The DNA of the CDR3 is TGTGCCAGCTCACCAGGAAACAGGGGACAGGGCAATGAGCAGTTCTTC. It codes for CASSPGNRGQGNEQFF.

This clonotype was seen many times. CDR3 in amino acids: CAWSLAREQFF. CDR3 sequence (DNA): TGTGCCTGGAGCTTAGCGCGGGAGCAGTTCTTC. This sequence joins TRBV30 and TRBJ2-1, with D tentatively TRBD2 (5 bases). V gave up 3 bases and J gave up 10 bases, with 10 bases separating them. Germline V gene sequence: CDR1 GTSNPN, CDR2 SVGIG (reference sequence). The CDR3 has 11 residues. Based on the CDR3 plus reference TRBV30 and TRBJ2-1, the full variable domain is SQTIHQWPATLVQPVGSPLSLECTVEGTSNPNLYWYRQAAGRGLQLLFYSVGIGQISSEVPQNLSASRPQDRQFILSSKKLLLSDSGFYLCAWSLAREQFFGPGTRLTVL.

This clonotype was recorded many times. The rearrangement joins TRBV2 to TRBJ2-3; D ambiguous. Germline CDR1 reads SNHLY; CDR2 reads FYNNEI. The CDR3 spans 13 residues. V lost 6 bases and J lost 2, with 9 bases in between. In DNA form, the CDR3 reads TGTGCCAGCAGCTTGCGACTCACAGATACGCAGTATTTT. It is translated as CASSLRLTDTQYF.

This clonotype showed up just a few times. The chain links TRBV7-9 to TRBJ1-4; 10 bases are shared with TRBD1. Trimming cost V 6 bases and J 4 bases; bases outside gene matches: 8. Looked up from germline, CDR1 is SEHNR and CDR2 is FQNEAQ (reference sequence). CDR3 length: 16 amino acids. CDR3 protein: CASSSTRDRGNEKLFF. In DNA, the CDR3 is TGTGCCAGCAGTTCCACCCGGGACAGGGGTAATGAAAAACTGTTTTTT. The complete variable domain, with remaining parts taken from reference TRBV7-9 and TRBJ1-4, reads DTGVSQNPRHKITKRGQNVTFRCDPISEHNRLYWYRQTLGQGPEFLTYFQNEAQLEKSRLLSDRFSAERPKGSFSTLEIQRTEQGDSAMYLCASSSTRDRGNEKLFFGSGTQLSVL.

V usage is TRBV20-1 and J usage is TRBJ2-7, with TRBD1 identical over 7 bases. The germline gives CDR1 DFQATT, CDR2 SNEGSKA (reference sequence). This CDR3 is built from 13 residues. V lost 4 bases to trimming and J lost 0 bases; unmatched junction nucleotides: 3. The CDR3 DNA reads TGCAGTGCTACCGGGACAGACTCCTACGAGCAGTACTTC. This sequence encodes CSATGTDSYEQYF.

This chain links TRBV6-1 with TRBJ2-4, with D uncertain. V was pared by 1 base and J by 0 bases, with 13 bases between. The CDR3 extends over 17 amino acids. Germline V CDR1 and CDR2: MNHNS, SASEGT. The CDR3 sequence: CASSEVVVGSAKNIQYF. The DNA for the CDR3 is TGTGCCAGCAGTGAAGTGGTTGTCGGCTCAGCCAAAAACATTCAGTACTTC.

This clonotype was observed many times. The germline gene is not matched at one end of the junction; a read error may be the cause. The chain combines TRBV7-9 with TRBJ1-4; no reliable D call. Per germline, CDR1 SEHNR and CDR2 FQNEAQ (reference sequence). The CDR3 runs to 12 residues. CDR3 loop: CASSLGSEKLFF. The DNA of the CDR3 is TGTGCCAGCAGTTTAGGTTCTGAAAAACTGTTTTTT.

This clonotype showed up just a few times. The genes are TRBV12-3 or TRBV12-4 and TRBJ2-6; D possibly matches TRBD1 or TRBD2 (5 bases each). The CDR3 extends over 15 amino acids. Deletions cut 3 bases from V and 3 bases from J, with 9 bases between. The CDR3 here is CASSFGGVGANVLTF. The CDR3 DNA follows: TGTGCCAGCAGTTTTGGGGGAGTTGGGGCCAACGTCCTGACTTTC.

This clonotype was picked up one time. This chain connects TRBV7-9 to TRBJ1-2; no clear D. Trimming cost V 4 bases and J 8 bases, with 11 bases left between them. Germline V gene lookup returns CDR1 SEHNR and CDR2 FQNEAQ (reference sequence). The length of the CDR3 is 12 residues. CDR3 in amino acids: CASSSSRVGYTF. The CDR3 nucleotides are TGTGCCAGCAGCTCCTCAAGGGTCGGCTACACCTTC.

J is TRBJ2-7 and V is TRBV13; 7 bases fit TRBD2. The CDR3 has 15 amino acids. Unmatched junction bases numbered 7, after V lost 0 bases and J lost 5 bases. The germline gives CDR1 PRHDT, CDR2 FYEKMQ (reference sequence). The CDR3: CASSLGGGGSNEQYF. The CDR3 bases are TGTGCCAGCAGCTTAGGAGGCGGGGGTAGTAACGAGCAGTACTTC.

Concerning this clonotype: A much larger clonotype is one base distant, so this may be a read error. V is TRBV20-1 and J is TRBJ2-5; TRBD2 agrees at 10 bases. The CDR3 loop spans 17 amino acids. CDR1 and CDR2 (germline): DFQATT, SNEGSKA (reference sequence). J was trimmed by 11 bases and V by 0 bases; bases with no gene match: 18. CDR3 nucleotide sequence: TGCAGTGCTAGAGATCCCCTGAGCGGGAGGGCCTACAATGAGCAGTACTTC. It encodes CSARDPLSGRAYNEQYF.

This clonotype came up once. This chain connects TRBV15 to TRBJ2-7, with D perhaps matching TRBD1 (6 bases). Germline V CDR1 and CDR2: LNHNV, YYDKDF (reference sequence). The CDR3 loop spans 13 amino acids. Trimming cost V 2 bases and J 4 bases, with 9 bases left between them. CDR3 residues: CATSRQQGYEQYF. In DNA form, the CDR3 reads TGTGCCACCAGCAGACAACAGGGTTACGAGCAGTACTTC.